This is a list of T cell receptor beta chains from one sample in a study of blood T cell repertoires in COVID-19. Produced via immunoSEQ multiplex PCR; TCRdb's table is partial and in-frame only. This sample yields approximately 100,000 clones, of which 91% are seen a single time; 0.85% to 1% belongs to the top ten. Material for sequencing was peripheral blood. Every receptor here comes from a man in his sixties with acute or convalescent COVID-19. Both conserved end residues are trimmed from each CDR3. The order of the fields is V gene, J gene, CDR3 protein.

TRBV14,TRBJ2-1,ASSQEYAGGSYNEQF
TRBV3-1/TRBV3-2,TRBJ2-2,ASKAGGRAGELF
TRBV19,TRBJ2-1,ASSLGLAGGNEQF
TRBV27,TRBJ2-3,ASSLSGLALNTQY
TRBV28,TRBJ2-1,ASSIRTRSEQF
TRBV7-8,TRBJ2-2,ASSLGRALAGTGELF
TRBV9,TRBJ1-4,ASTPRGDTNEKLF
TRBV5-1,TRBJ2-5,ASSGRRGQETQY
TRBV18,TRBJ2-2,ASSPAAQRETGELF
TRBV6-5,TRBJ1-4,ASRLRQGMDEKLF
TRBV18,TRBJ2-3,ASSPIQIGLALADTQY
TRBV6-6,TRBJ1-5,ASSGQSKNQPQH
TRBV27,TRBJ2-1,ASSPFSGGTYEQF
TRBV10-2,TRBJ2-7,ASSDHRGGGGTYEQY
TRBV30,TRBJ1-5,AWSRARGTGEPQH
TRBV5-4,TRBJ2-7,ASSGGGGSSYEQY
TRBV5-1,TRBJ2-1,ASSLGRQSSYNEQF
TRBV5-4,TRBJ2-2,ASSPRDSITGELF
TRBV7-3,TRBJ2-1,ASSASRGNEQF
TRBV7-3,TRBJ2-3,ASSSDRATDTQY
TRBV7-2,TRBJ2-2,ASSLVDGELF
TRBV27,TRBJ2-3,ASSLLSLAGGYTDTQY
TRBV7-8,TRBJ1-1,ASSLALDTEAF
TRBV24-1,TRBJ2-1,ATSAANSYNEQF
TRBV29-1,TRBJ2-1,SVGSGTGEQF
TRBV10-3,TRBJ1-2,AISESDRGLDNGYT
TRBV7-9,TRBJ2-2,ASSSLGLAPNTGELF
TRBV11-1,TRBJ2-2,ASSSRSAANTGELF
TRBV11-3,TRBJ2-1,ASSSTGGLYNEQF
TRBV11-2,TRBJ2-2,ASSLIAGGVTGELF
TRBV27,TRBJ1-1,ASSPLGANTEAF
TRBV28,TRBJ1-2,ASSLGGPANYGYT
TRBV6-5,TRBJ1-2,ASNTPRAGARGYT
TRBV28,TRBJ2-2,ASSATGTGSLGELF
TRBV18,TRBJ1-3,ASSLGQVSGNTIY
TRBV2,TRBJ1-2,ASTPGPGQVYGYT
TRBV30,TRBJ1-5,AWSSGTGAQPQH